Listed here are 24 T cell receptor beta chains from one sample, sequenced in a study of CD8 T cells in ankylosing spondylitis. A single record per CDR3 protein comes from TCRdb applying MiXCR to the 5' RACE reads. The sample lists 250,000 to 400,000 distinct CDR3 sequences, around 10% occurring once. Sample: blood, either unsorted or a sorted T cell fraction (not recorded which). Receptor source: a female donor with ankylosing spondylitis or in good health (not recorded which).

This clonotype has only a few counts. This chain links TRBV3-1 with TRBJ2-1, with 10 bases lining up with TRBD2. Trimming removed 5 bases from V and 12 bases from J; junction bases left unmatched: 10. Per germline, CDR1 LGHDT and CDR2 YNNKEL (reference sequence). This CDR3 is built from 14 residues. CDR3 nucleotides: TGTGCCAGCAGCGGTGGGACTAGCGTTTCTGGGCAGTTCTTC. Translating gives CASSGGTSVSGQFF.

There are many counts of this clonotype. This chain links TRBV7-8 with TRBJ1-2; TRBD1 is a possible D gene (6 bases). V shed 1 base and J shed 2 bases, with 11 bases lying between them. The CDR3 totals 15 residues. Germline assignment: CDR1 SGHVS and CDR2 FQNEAQ. The CDR3 is CASSLVLGANYGYTF. The CDR3 coding sequence is TGTGCCAGCAGCTTAGTGCTGGGGGCCAACTATGGCTACACCTTC.

This sequence joins TRBV30 and TRBJ1-2; D uncertain. The CDR3 is 13 amino acids. V lost 3 bases to trimming and J lost 8 bases, with 16 bases between them. Germline loops: CDR1 GTSNPN, CDR2 SVGIG (reference sequence). The CDR3 protein is CAWRMGSGRGYTF. CDR3 nucleotide sequence: TGTGCCTGGAGGATGGGATCGGGTCGGGGCTACACCTTC.

This clonotype was seen ten or more times. The gene calls are TRBV20-1 and TRBJ2-2; no firm D call. Trimming took 3 bases from V and 8 from J, leaving 4 bases between them. In germline, CDR1 is DFQATT, CDR2 SNEGSKA (reference sequence). CDR3 size: 10 residues. The CDR3 DNA follows: TGCAGTGCTAGTCGTGGGGAGCTGTTTTTT. It encodes CSASRGELFF.

A note on this clonotype: Possible read error: a much larger clone is one base away. This chain joins TRBV11-2 and TRBJ1-2, with TRBD1 matching 7 bases. V was pared by 4 bases and J by 4 bases, with 9 bases of the junction left unmatched. This CDR3 has 15 amino acids. Germline V gene data show CDR1 as SGHAT and CDR2 as FQNNGV. The CDR3 protein is CASSSPDRVSYGYTF. The CDR3 nucleotides read TGTGCCAGCAGCTCGCCTGACAGGGTCTCCTATGGCTACACCTTC. The entire variable domain, with the rest obtained from reference TRBV11-2 and TRBJ1-2, is as follows: EAGVAQSPRYKIIEKRQSVAFWCNPISGHATLYWYQQILGQGPKLLIQFQNNGVVDDSQLPKDRFSAERLKGVDSTLKIQPAKLEDSAVYLCASSSPDRVSYGYTFGSGTRLTVV.

This clonotype was found a few times. V and J are TRBV14 and TRBJ2-1, with 7 bases lining up with TRBD2. There are 14 residues in the CDR3. Germline CDR1 reads SGHDN; CDR2 reads FVKESK. Losses at the gene ends were 5 bases for V and 10 bases for J; bases not matched to a gene: 11. CDR3 protein: CASSSGLVFGEQFF. Written as DNA, the CDR3 is TGTGCCAGCAGCTCTGGACTAGTGTTCGGCGAGCAGTTCTTC.

At least ten counts were recorded for this clonotype. The chain has TRBV4-3 and TRBJ2-7; a possible D gene is TRBD2 (6 bases). There are 15 residues in the CDR3. V was shortened by 4 bases and J by 3 bases, with 16 bases between the two germline ends. The germline V gene has CDR1 LGHNA and CDR2 YSLEER. The CDR3 loop reads CASSRRDSYNYEQYF. The CDR3 DNA reads TGCGCCAGCAGCCGACGGGACTCCTATAACTACGAGCAGTACTTC.

This clonotype was found many times. This rearrangement joins TRBV5-8 to TRBJ2-1; 7 bases agree with TRBD1. The V segment lost 3 bases and the J segment 8 bases; nucleotides outside the gene matches: 11. There are 15 residues in the CDR3. Germline V CDR1 and CDR2: SGHTS, YDEGEE. CDR3 coding DNA: TGTGCCAGCAGCTCCCCGGGGACAGCGCGGGATGAGCAGTTCTTC. It specifies CASSSPGTARDEQFF. The full variable domain, with the rest looked up from reference TRBV5-8 and TRBJ2-1, is EAGVTQSPTHLIKTRGQQATLRCSPISGHTSVYWYQQALGLGLQFLLWYDEGEERNRGNFPPRFSGRQFPNYSSELNVNALELEDSALYLCASSSPGTARDEQFFGPGTRLTVL.

This clonotype was seen ten or more times. This rearrangement joins TRBV27 to TRBJ2-2; TRBD2 aligns across 16 bases. J gave up 7 bases and V 4 bases, and 6 bases lay outside the gene matches. The germline CDR1 and CDR2 sequences are MNHEY and SMNVEV (reference sequence). This CDR3 comprises 17 residues. The CDR3 region has the DNA TGTGCCAGCAGTTCCCGGGGACTAGCGGGAGGGCGCGGGGAGCTGTTTTTT. This translates into CASSSRGLAGGRGELFF.

This clonotype has ten or more counts. The chain is built from TRBV7-2 and TRBJ2-7; possibly TRBD1 for D (5 bases). Trimming pared 3 bases from V and 6 bases from J, leaving 12 bases between. The CDR3 is made up of 13 amino acids. The germline CDR1 and CDR2 sequences are SGHTA and FQGNSA. DNA for the CDR3: TGTGCCAGCAGCTTGGCAGGGTTACGCGAGCAGTACTTC. It encodes CASSLAGLREQYF.

The chain joins TRBV20-1 to TRBJ1-4, with D possibly matching TRBD1 (6 bases). The V gene lost 2 bases and the J gene lost 8 bases, with 12 bases spanning the gap. Germline loops: CDR1 DFQATT, CDR2 SNEGSKA (reference sequence). The CDR3 is made up of 13 amino acids. CDR3 nucleotide sequence: TGCAGTGCTAGAACGGGGGCTGTCGAAAAACTGTTTTTT. Its translation: CSARTGAVEKLFF.

Only a few counts were recorded for this clonotype. The CDR3 spells CASTLIPVLNGYTF. CDR3 coding DNA: TGTGCCAGCACCCTCATCCCGGTTCTCAATGGCTACACCTTC. The chain employs TRBV28 and TRBJ1-2, with no clear D. The length of the CDR3 is 14 residues. Germline values: CDR1 MDHEN, CDR2 SYDVKM. Trimming stripped 7 bases from V and 6 bases from J, with 18 bases between.

The chain has TRBV29-1 and TRBJ2-5; 9 positions agree with TRBD1. This CDR3 is built from 13 residues. Germline V gene lookup returns CDR1 SQVTM and CDR2 ANQGSEA. Trimming cost V 6 bases and J 3 bases; bases outside gene matches: 5. DNA for the CDR3: TGCAGCGTCGAGGGACAGGGAAAAGAGACCCAGTACTTC. Translation: CSVEGQGKETQYF.

J is TRBJ2-7 and V is TRBV6-2 or TRBV6-3; TRBD1 aligns across 8 bases. V gave up 5 bases and J gave up 7 bases; unmatched junction bases: 13. The CDR3 has 15 amino acids. CDR1 MNHEY and CDR2 SVGEGT come from the germline V gene. The CDR3 loop reads CASSPTGTGVSEQYF. CDR3 nucleotide sequence: TGTGCCAGCAGTCCTACCGGGACAGGCGTCTCGGAGCAGTACTTC.

This clonotype came up a few times. V gene TRBV6-1 combines with J gene TRBJ1-5; 7 bases agree with TRBD1. With 8 bases clipped from V and 0 bases from J, the junction kept 10 bases outside the gene matches. CDR3 length: 16 amino acids. Germline CDR1 and CDR2: MNHNS and SASEGT. Here the CDR3 DNA reads TGTGCCAGCTTATCCGGGACAGCCGATAGCAATCAGCCCCAGCATTTT. Translating gives CASLSGTADSNQPQHF.

This clonotype has a count of ten or more. The V and J genes are TRBV27 and TRBJ2-3, with TRBD2 identical over 16 bases. CDR1 is MNHEY, CDR2 SMNVEV, per germline (reference sequence). V shed 1 base, J shed 6 bases, and the junction held 10 bases outside the gene matches. The length of the CDR3 is 19 residues. Here the CDR3 reads CASSLYGTSGRAGWDTQYF. DNA of the CDR3: TGTGCCAGCAGTTTATATGGGACTAGCGGGAGGGCCGGTTGGGATACGCAGTATTTT.

Points on this clonotype: This clone may be a read error of a much larger clone one base away. V usage is TRBV20-1 and J usage is TRBJ2-7; D might be TRBD2 (6 bases). The germline CDR1 and CDR2 sequences are DFQATT and SNEGSKA (reference sequence). This CDR3 comprises 15 residues. CDR3 in amino acids: CIADSQASVVNEQYF. The CDR3, as DNA: TGCATTGCCGACAGTCAAGCTAGCGTAGTAAACGAGCAGTACTTC.

This clonotype was seen a few times. This chain connects TRBV7-2 to TRBJ2-2, with TRBD2 identical over 13 bases. The CDR3 totals 16 residues. From germline, CDR1 is SGHTA and CDR2 FQGNSA. V shed 5 bases, J shed 6 bases, and the junction held 6 bases outside the gene matches. CDR3 nucleotides: TGTGCCAGCAGCCCCACTAGCGGGAGGGTTTCCGGGGAGCTGTTTTTT. Protein sequence: CASSPTSGRVSGELFF.

This clonotype occurred many times. The chain uses TRBV5-1 and TRBJ2-3; 11 bases match TRBD2. This CDR3 contains 17 residues. Germline CDR1 SGHRS, CDR2 YFSETQ. V lost 4 bases to trimming and J lost 2 bases; unmatched junction nucleotides: 9. CDR3 residues: CASSAGTSGDYTDTQYF. In DNA, the CDR3 is TGCGCCAGCAGCGCCGGGACTAGCGGTGATTACACAGATACGCAGTATTTT. Using reference TRBV5-1 and TRBJ2-3 for the parts outside the CDR3, the full variable domain is KAGVTQTPRYLIKTRGQQVTLSCSPISGHRSVSWYQQTPGQGLQFLFEYFSETQRNKGNFPGRFSGRQFSNSRSEMNVSTLELGDSALYLCASSAGTSGDYTDTQYFGPGTRLTVL.

This clonotype was observed a handful of times. This chain links TRBV6-5 with TRBJ2-1, with D tentatively TRBD1 (5 bases). Trimming cost V 2 bases and J 7 bases, with 24 bases left between them. Germline CDR1 MNHEY, CDR2 SVGAGI. CDR3 length: 18 amino acids. Here the CDR3 DNA reads TGTGCCAGCAGTTACCGCCCCTTAAACAGGACGGTAGGGAATGAGCAGTTCTTC. It specifies CASSYRPLNRTVGNEQFF.

CDR3 sequence: CSAPTQGEKLFF. DNA for the CDR3: TGCAGTGCTCCAACCCAGGGGGAAAAACTGTTTTTT. V is TRBV20-1 and J is TRBJ1-4; perhaps TRBD1 as D (6 bases). Trimming took 5 bases from V and 8 from J, leaving 12 bases between them. Germline V lookup: CDR1 DFQATT, CDR2 SNEGSKA (reference sequence). The CDR3 totals 12 residues.

This clonotype was seen at least ten times. This chain joins TRBV5-1 and TRBJ2-2; TRBD1 matches 9 bases. There are 14 residues in the CDR3. V lost 3 bases and J lost 3; bases outside the gene matches: 0. CDR1 and CDR2 from the germline V gene are SGHRS and YFSETQ. The CDR3: CASSWDRDTGELFF. CDR3 coding DNA: TGCGCCAGCAGCTGGGACAGGGACACCGGGGAGCTGTTTTTT.

The sample holds a few counts of this clonotype. This rearrangement joins TRBV5-4 to TRBJ2-5, with 13 bases identical to TRBD2. Per the germline V gene, CDR1 is SGHNT and CDR2 is YYREEE (reference sequence). The CDR3 length is 16 residues. Trimming removed 4 bases from V and 3 bases from J; junction bases left unmatched: 6. The chain's CDR3 is CASSPGLAGVEETQYF. The CDR3, as DNA: TGTGCCAGCAGCCCCGGACTAGCGGGAGTGGAAGAGACCCAGTACTTC.

This clonotype was detected a few times. V gene TRBV7-2 combines with J gene TRBJ2-1; TRBD1 might be the D (5 bases). The germline CDR1 and CDR2 sequences are SGHTA and FQGNSA. Between the trimmed V and J ends, which lost 5 bases and 5 bases, there was a span of 16 bases. The CDR3 is 15 amino acids. The CDR3 reads CASSRTRTGNNEQFF. CDR3 coding DNA: TGTGCCAGCAGCCGGACAAGAACCGGTAACAATGAGCAGTTCTTC. Combining the CDR3 with reference TRBV7-2 and TRBJ2-1 gives the whole variable domain GAGVSQSPSNKVTEKGKDVELRCDPISGHTALYWYRQSLGQGLEFLIYFQGNSAPDKSGLPSDRFSAERTGGSVSTLTIQRTQQEDSAVYLCASSRTRTGNNEQFFGPGTRLTVL.